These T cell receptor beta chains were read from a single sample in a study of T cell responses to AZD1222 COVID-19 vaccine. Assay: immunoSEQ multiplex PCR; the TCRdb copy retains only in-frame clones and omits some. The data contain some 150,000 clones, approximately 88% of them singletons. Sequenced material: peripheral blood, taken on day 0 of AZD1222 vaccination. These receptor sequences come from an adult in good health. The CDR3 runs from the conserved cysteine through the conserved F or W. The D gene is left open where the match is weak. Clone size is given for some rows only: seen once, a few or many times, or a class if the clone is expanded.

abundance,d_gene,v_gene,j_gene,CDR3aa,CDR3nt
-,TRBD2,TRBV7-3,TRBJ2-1,CASSLTAGDYNEQFF,TGTGCCAGCAGCTTAACAGCGGGAGACTACAATGAGCAGTTCTTC
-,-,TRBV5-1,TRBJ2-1,CASSPPYEYNEQFF,TGCGCCAGCAGCCCCCCCTACGAGTACAATGAGCAGTTCTTC
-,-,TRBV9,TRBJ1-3,CASSVGGNTGGNTIYF,TGTGCCAGCAGCGTAGGAGGGAACACGGGAGGAAACACCATATATTTT
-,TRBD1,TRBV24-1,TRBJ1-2,CATSDSRDRGDLDYGYTF,TGTGCCACCAGTGATTCCCGGGACAGGGGGGACTTAGACTATGGCTACACCTTC
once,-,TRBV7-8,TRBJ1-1,CASSLLSGGAFF,TGTGCCAGCAGCTTACTATCGGGAGGGGCTTTCTTT
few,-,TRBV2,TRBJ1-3,CASSDRGRNTIYF,TGTGCCAGCAGTGACAGGGGAAGAAACACCATATATTTT
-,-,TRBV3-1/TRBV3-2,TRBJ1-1,CASSQDPWVRMNTEAFF,TGTGCCAGCAGCCAAGATCCCTGGGTTAGGATGAACACTGAAGCTTTCTTT
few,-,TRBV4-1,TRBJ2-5,CASSEGSVQETQYF,TGCGCCAGCAGCGAAGGTAGCGTCCAAGAGACCCAGTACTTC
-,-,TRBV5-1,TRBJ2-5,CASSLLAGAGGETQYF,TGCGCCAGCAGCTTGTTGGCTGGGGCGGGCGGGGAGACCCAGTACTTC
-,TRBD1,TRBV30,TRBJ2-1,CAWSVPGQGAQGEQFF,TGTGCCTGGAGTGTCCCCGGACAGGGGGCTCAAGGTGAGCAGTTCTTC
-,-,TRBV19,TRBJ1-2,CASARGKGGYTF,TGTGCCAGCGCCAGGGGAAAGGGGGGCTACACCTTC
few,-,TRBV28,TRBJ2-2,CASISVNTGELFF,TGTGCCAGCATTAGCGTGAACACCGGGGAGCTGTTTTTT
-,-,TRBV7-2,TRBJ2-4,CASSLQNIQYF,TGTGCCAGCAGCCTCCAAAACATTCAGTACTTC
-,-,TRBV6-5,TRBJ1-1,CASSRNYEAFF,TGTGCCAGCAGCCGAAACTACGAAGCTTTCTTT
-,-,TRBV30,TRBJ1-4,CAWSTGEGNEKLFF,TGTGCCTGGAGTACGGGGGAGGGAAATGAAAAACTGTTTTTT
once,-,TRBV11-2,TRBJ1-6,CASSFNSPLHF,TGTGCCAGCAGCTTTAATTCACCCCTCCACTTT
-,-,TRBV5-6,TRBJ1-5,CASSPYRGNQPQHF,TGTGCCAGCAGTCCCTACAGGGGCAATCAGCCCCAGCATTTT
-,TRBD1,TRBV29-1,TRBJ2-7,CSVVLRTGSDEQYF,TGCAGCGTTGTGCTAAGGACAGGTTCCGACGAGCAGTACTTC
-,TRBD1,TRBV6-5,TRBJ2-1,CATRGTGKNEQFF,TGTGCCACCCGGGGGACAGGGAAAAATGAGCAGTTCTTC
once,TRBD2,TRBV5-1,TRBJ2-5,CASSFGGGAEETQYF,TGCGCCAGCAGCTTTGGCGGGGGGGCGGAGGAGACCCAGTACTTC
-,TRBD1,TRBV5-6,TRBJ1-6,CASSEGGQLSSYNSPLHF,TGTGCCAGCAGCGAAGGGGGACAGTTGAGCTCCTATAATTCACCCCTCCACTTT
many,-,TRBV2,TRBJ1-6,CASIAQPNSPLHF,TGTGCCAGCATTGCGCAGCCCAATTCACCCCTCCACTTT
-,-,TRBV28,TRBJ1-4,CASSPGTPQKLFF,TGTGCCAGCAGTCCGGGGACGCCCCAAAAACTGTTTTTT
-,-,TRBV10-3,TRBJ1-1,CAISGSGFMNTEAFF,TGTGCCATCAGTGGCTCAGGGTTTATGAACACTGAAGCTTTCTTT
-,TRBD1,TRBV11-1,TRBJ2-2,CASSKQGMGTGELFF,TGTGCCAGCAGTAAACAGGGGATGGGCACCGGGGAGCTGTTTTTT
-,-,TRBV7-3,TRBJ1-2,CASSSRVSLYGYTF,TGTGCCAGCAGTTCGAGGGTCAGCCTGTATGGCTACACCTTC
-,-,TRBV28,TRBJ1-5,CASSRPPSGQPQHF,TGTGCCAGCAGTCGCCCACCGTCGGGTCAGCCCCAGCATTTT
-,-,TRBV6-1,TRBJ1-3,CASSTGRGDGNTIYF,TGTGCCAGCAGTACCGGCAGGGGTGATGGAAACACCATATATTTT
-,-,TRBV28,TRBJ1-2,CASSRGGNGYTF,TGTGCCAGCAGCCGGGGAGGAAATGGCTACACCTTC
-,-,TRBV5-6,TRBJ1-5,CASSLRFQPQHF,TGTGCCAGCAGCTTACGGTTCCAGCCCCAGCATTTT
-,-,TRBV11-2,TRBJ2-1,CASSPLKGVVGDEQFF,TGTGCCAGCAGCCCGCTAAAGGGGGTTGTGGGGGATGAGCAGTTCTTC
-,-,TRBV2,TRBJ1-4,CASSERSRGEKLFF,TGTGCCAGCAGTGAAAGGTCCAGGGGTGAAAAACTGTTTTTT
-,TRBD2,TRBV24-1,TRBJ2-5,CATSRGPSGGAQETQYF,TGTGCCACCAGTAGGGGGCCTAGCGGGGGGGCCCAAGAGACCCAGTACTTC
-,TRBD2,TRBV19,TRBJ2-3,CASRPGLGTDTQYF,TGTGCCAGTAGGCCGGGACTAGGCACAGATACGCAGTATTTT
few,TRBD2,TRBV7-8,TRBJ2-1,CASSLEVSGGARLGQFF,TGTGCCAGCAGCTTAGAAGTTAGCGGGGGGGCCCGCTTGGGGCAGTTCTTC
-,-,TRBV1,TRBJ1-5,CTSSQGSGRDQPQHF,TGCACCAGCAGCCAAGGTTCAGGGAGGGATCAGCCCCAGCATTTT
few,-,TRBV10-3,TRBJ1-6,CAISERSGNSPLHF,TGTGCCATCAGTGAGCGGAGCGGTAATTCACCCCTCCACTTT
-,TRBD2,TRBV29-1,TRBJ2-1,CSALRSSGRPYNEQFF,TGCAGCGCTCTTCGGAGTAGCGGGAGGCCTTACAATGAGCAGTTCTTC
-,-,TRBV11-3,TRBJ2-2,CASSPWASANTGELFF,TGTGCCAGCAGCCCCTGGGCGAGCGCGAACACCGGGGAGCTGTTTTTT